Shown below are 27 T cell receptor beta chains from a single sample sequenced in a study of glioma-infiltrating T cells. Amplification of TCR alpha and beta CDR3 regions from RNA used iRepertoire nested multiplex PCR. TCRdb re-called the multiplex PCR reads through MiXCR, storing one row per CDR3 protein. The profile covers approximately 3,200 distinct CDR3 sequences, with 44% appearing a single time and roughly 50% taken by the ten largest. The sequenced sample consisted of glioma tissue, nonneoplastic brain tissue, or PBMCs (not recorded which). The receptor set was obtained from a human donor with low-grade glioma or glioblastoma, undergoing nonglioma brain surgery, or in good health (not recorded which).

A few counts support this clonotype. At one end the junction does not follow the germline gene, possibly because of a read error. For the CDR3, the DNA is TGTGCCAGCAGCTTACTCGGGGGGGCACCCTACAATGAGCAGTTTTTC. Encoded protein: CASSLLGGAPYNEQFF. The chain recombines TRBV7-2 with TRBJ2-1, with 8 bases aligning to TRBD2. CDR3 length: 16 residues. Germline V CDR1 and CDR2: SGHTA, FQGNSA.

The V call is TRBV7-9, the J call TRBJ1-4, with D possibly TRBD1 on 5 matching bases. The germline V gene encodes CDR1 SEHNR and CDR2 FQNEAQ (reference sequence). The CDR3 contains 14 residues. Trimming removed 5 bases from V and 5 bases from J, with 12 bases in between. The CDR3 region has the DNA TGTGCCAGCAGCCCCCGGGGCTCAAATGAAAAACTGTTTTTT. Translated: CASSPRGSNEKLFF. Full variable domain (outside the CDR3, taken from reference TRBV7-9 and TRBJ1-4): DTGVSQNPRHKITKRGQNVTFRCDPISEHNRLYWYRQTLGQGPEFLTYFQNEAQLEKSRLLSDRFSAERPKGSFSTLEIQRTEQGDSAMYLCASSPRGSNEKLFFGSGTQLSVL.

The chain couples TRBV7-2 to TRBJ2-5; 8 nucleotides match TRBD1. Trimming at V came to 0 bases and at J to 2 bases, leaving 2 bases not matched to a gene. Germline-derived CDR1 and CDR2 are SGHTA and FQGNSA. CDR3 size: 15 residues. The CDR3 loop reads CASSLAGQEQETQYF. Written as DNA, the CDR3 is TGTGCCAGCAGCTTAGCGGGACAGGAACAAGAGACCCAGTACTTC.

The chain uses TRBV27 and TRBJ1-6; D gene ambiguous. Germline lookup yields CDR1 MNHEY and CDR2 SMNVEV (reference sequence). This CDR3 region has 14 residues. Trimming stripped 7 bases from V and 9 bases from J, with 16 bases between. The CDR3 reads CASIYMSMVSPLHF. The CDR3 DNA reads TGTGCCAGCATCTACATGAGCATGGTTTCACCCCTCCACTTT.

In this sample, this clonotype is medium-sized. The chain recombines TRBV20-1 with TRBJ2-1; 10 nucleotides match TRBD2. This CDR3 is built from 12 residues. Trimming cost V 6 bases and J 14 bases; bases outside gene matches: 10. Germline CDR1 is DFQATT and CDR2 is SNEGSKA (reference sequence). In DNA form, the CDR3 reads TGCAGTGCACATGAACTTAGCGGGAGGAAGTTCTTC. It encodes CSAHELSGRKFF.

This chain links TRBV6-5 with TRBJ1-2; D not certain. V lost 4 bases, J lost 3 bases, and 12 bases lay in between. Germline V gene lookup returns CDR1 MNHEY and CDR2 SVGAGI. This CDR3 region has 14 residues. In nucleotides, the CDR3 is TGTGCCAGCAGTTGCTTCCGCCGGGACTATGGCTACACCTTC. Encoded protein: CASSCFRRDYGYTF.

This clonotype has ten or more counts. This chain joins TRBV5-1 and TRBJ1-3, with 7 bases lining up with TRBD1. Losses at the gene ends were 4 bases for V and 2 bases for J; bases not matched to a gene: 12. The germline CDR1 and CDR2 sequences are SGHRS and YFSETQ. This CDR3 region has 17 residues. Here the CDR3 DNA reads TGCGCCAGCAGCACACGGAGCCAGGGGGACACTGGAAACACCATATATTTT. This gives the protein CASSTRSQGDTGNTIYF.

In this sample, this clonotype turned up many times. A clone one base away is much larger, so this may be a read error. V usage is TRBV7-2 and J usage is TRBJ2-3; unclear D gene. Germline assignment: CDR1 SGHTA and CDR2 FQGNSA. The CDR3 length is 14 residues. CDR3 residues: CASSVVYGTNTQYF. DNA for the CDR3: TGTGCCAGCAGCGTGGTTTACGGCACAAATACGCAGTATTTT.

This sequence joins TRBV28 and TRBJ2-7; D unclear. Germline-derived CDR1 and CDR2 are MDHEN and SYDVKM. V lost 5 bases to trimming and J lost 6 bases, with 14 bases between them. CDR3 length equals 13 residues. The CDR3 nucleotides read TGTGCCAGCAGTCCTCTAACCCTCAGCGAGCAGTACTTC. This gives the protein CASSPLTLSEQYF.

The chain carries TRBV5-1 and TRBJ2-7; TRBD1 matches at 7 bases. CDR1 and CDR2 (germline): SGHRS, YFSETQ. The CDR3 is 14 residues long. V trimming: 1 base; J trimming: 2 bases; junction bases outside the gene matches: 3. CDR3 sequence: CASSLQQGTYEQYF. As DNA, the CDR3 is TGCGCCAGCAGCTTGCAACAGGGGACCTACGAGCAGTACTTC.

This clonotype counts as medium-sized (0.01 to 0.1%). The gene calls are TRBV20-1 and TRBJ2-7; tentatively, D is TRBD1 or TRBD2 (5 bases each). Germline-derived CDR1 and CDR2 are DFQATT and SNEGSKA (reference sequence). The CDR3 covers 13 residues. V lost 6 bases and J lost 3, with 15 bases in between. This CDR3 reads CSAEPRDGYEQYF. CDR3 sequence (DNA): TGCAGTGCGGAGCCCCGGGACGGCTACGAGCAGTACTTC.

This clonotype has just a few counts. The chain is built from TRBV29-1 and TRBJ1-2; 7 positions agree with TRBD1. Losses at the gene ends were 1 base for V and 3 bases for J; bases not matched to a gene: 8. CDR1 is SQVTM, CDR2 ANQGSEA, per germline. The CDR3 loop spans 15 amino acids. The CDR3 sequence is CSVEGRTGDHYGYTF. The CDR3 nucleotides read TGCAGCGTTGAAGGACGTACAGGGGATCACTATGGCTACACCTTC.

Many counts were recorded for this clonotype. CDR3 region: CASSDLDTQYF. CDR3 nucleotides: TGTGCCAGCAGTGACCTCGATACGCAGTATTTT. The J gene is TRBJ2-3, the V gene TRBV6-4; unclear D gene. V gave up 2 bases and J gave up 6 bases, with 3 bases separating them. CDR1 is MRHNA, CDR2 SNTAGT, per germline. The CDR3 is made up of 11 amino acids.

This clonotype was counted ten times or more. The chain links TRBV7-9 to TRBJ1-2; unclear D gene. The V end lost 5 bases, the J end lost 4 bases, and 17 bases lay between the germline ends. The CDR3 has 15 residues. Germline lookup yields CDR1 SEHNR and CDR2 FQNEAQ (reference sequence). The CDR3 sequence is CASSQAYWGAYGYTF. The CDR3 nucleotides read TGTGCCAGCAGCCAAGCTTACTGGGGTGCCTATGGCTACACCTTC.

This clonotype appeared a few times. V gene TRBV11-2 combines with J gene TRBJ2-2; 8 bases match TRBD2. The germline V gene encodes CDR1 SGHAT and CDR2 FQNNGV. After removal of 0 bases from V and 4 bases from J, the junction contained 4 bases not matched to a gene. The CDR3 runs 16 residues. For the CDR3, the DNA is TGTGCCAGCAGCTTAGAGGGACTAGGTTTCACCGGGGAGCTGTTTTTT. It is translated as CASSLEGLGFTGELFF.

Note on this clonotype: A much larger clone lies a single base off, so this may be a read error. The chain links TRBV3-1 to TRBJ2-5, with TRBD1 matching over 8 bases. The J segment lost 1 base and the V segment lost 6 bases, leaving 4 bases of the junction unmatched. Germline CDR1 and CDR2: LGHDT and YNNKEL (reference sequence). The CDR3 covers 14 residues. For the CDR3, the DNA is TGTGCCAGCAGGCGAACAGGGGGCCAAGAGACCCAGTACTTC. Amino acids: CASRRTGGQETQYF.

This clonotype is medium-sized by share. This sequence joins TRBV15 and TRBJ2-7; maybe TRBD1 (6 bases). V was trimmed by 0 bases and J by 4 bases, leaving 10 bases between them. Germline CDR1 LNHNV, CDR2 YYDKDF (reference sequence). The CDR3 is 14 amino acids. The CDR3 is CATSREQGGYEQYF. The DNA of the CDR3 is TGTGCCACCAGCAGAGAACAGGGTGGGTACGAGCAGTACTTC.

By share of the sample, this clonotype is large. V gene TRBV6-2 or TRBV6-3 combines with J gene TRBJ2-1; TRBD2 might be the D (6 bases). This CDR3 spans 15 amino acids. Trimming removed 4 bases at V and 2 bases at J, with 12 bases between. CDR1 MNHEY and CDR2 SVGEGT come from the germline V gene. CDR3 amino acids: CASSLGLSPYNEQFF. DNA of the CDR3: TGTGCCAGCAGTTTGGGACTGTCGCCCTACAATGAGCAGTTCTTC.

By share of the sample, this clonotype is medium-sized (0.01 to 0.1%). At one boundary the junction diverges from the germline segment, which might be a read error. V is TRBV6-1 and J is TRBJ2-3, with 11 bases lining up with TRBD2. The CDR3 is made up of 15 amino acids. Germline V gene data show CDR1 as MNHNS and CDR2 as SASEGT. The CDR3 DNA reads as TGTGCCAGCAGTCCAGGACTAGCGGGCACATATACGCAGTATTTT. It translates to CASSPGLAGTYTQYF.

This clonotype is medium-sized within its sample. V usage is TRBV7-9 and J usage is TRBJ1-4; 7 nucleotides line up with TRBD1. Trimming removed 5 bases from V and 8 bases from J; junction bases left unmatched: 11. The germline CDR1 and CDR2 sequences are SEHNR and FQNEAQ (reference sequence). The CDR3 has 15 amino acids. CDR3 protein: CASSPREGAEEKLFF. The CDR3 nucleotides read TGTGCCAGCAGCCCGAGGGAGGGGGCAGAAGAAAAACTGTTTTTT.

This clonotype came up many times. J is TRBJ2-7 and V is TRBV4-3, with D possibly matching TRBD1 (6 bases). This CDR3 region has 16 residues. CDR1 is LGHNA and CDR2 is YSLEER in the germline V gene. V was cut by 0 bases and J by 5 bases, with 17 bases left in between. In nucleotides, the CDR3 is TGCGCCAGCAGCCAAGAATTCACAGGGTCCATGAACGAGCAGTACTTC. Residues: CASSQEFTGSMNEQYF.

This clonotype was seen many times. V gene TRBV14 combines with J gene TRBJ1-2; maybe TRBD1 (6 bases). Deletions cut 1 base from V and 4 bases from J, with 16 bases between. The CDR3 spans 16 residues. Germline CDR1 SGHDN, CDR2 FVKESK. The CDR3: CASSQVGQPITYGYTF. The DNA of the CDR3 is TGTGCCAGCAGCCAAGTCGGACAGCCGATAACCTATGGCTACACCTTC.

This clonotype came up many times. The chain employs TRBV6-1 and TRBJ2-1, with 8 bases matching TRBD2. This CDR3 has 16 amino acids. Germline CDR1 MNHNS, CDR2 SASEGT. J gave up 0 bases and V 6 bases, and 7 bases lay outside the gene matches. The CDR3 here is CASRAGGITSYNEQFF. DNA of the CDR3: TGTGCCAGCAGGGCGGGGGGCATAACCTCCTACAATGAGCAGTTCTTC.

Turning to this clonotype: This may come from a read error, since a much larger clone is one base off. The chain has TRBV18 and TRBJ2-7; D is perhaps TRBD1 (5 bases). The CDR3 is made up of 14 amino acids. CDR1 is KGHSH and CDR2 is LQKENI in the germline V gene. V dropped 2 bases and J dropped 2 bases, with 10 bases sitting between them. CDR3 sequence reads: CASSPIRQTYEQYF. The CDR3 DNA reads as TGTGCCAGCTCACCAATCCGACAGACCTACGAGCAGTACTTC. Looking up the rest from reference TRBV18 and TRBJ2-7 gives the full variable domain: NAGVMQNPRHLVRRRGQEARLRCSPMKGHSHVYWYRQLPEEGLKFMVYLQKENIIDESGMPKERFSAEFPKEGPSILRIQQVVRGDSAAYFCASSPIRQTYEQYFGPGTRLTVT.

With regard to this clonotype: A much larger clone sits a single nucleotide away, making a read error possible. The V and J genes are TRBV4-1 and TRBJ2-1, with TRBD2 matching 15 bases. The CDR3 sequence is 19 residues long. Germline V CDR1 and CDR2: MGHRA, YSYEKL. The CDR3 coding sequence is TGCGCCAGCAGCCACCCAGGACTAGCGGGGGGGCCTTCCTACAATGAGAAGTTCTTC. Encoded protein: CASSHPGLAGGPSYNEKFF.

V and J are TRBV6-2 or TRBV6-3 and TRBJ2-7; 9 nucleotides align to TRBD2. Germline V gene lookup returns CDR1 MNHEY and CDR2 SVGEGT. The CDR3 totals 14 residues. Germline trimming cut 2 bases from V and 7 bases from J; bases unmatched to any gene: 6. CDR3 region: CASSYEREVGEQYF. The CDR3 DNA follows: TGTGCCAGCAGTTACGAGCGGGAGGTCGGAGAGCAGTACTTC.

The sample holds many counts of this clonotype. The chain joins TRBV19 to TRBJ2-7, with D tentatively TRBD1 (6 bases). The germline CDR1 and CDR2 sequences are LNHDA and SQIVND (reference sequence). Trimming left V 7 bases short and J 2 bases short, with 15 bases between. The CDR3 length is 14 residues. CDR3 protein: CASTPGDAAYEQYF. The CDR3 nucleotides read TGTGCCAGTACCCCAGGGGACGCAGCCTACGAGCAGTACTTC.